This T cell receptor beta chain emerged from a study of robustness of blood B and T cell sequencing listed by TCRdb under 2018. Context from the whole study: The study aimed to determine how much peripheral blood is needed to reliably characterize an individual's TCRbeta and IgG repertoires. Each of the approximately 10 independently drawn blood samples had its TCRbeta and IgG repertoires measured. For technical replicates, two replicate TCRbeta cDNA libraries were prepared from one shared RNA pool that came from a single 10 ml draw.

Receptor amplification or capture employed PCR. Sequencer: Illumina MiSeq. cDNA was synthesized with SMARTScribe reverse transcriptase and a 5' template-switch oligo that added a universal priming site. A 12-nucleotide random unique molecular identifier (UMI) was carried by the template-switch oligo, and each cDNA molecule was tagged with this UMI. During reverse transcription, TCRbeta transcripts were targeted using chain-specific reverse primers. Residual template-switch adapters were removed by uracil DNA glycosylase treatment, and cDNA was purified using a Qiagen MinElute kit. The first PCR used KAPA HiFi HotStart ReadyMix for 20 to 25 cycles, split across four 50 ul reactions with step-out primers. Before further amplification, first-round PCR products were gel-purified. Illumina Nextera adapters were attached in a second PCR of around 8 cycles, and the libraries were then purified and pooled. A 50-nucleotide 5' read captured the UMI barcode for each TCRbeta molecule. From the authors' description of their analysis: The MIGEC toolkit was used to group reads by UMI into consensus reads. PEAR was used to merge forward and reverse consensus reads into final reads. Identical UMI-sequence pairs shared across libraries were treated as cross-sample contamination and removed by a custom decontamination script. V(D)J assignment and CDR3 extraction were performed with MIGMAP, a wrapper around IgBLAST. A TCR clonotype was defined as sharing the same V gene, J gene and CDR3 amino acid sequence, and CDR1 and CDR2 were not sequenced. TCRdb reworked the public reads: Q25 trimming with fastp, MiXCR clone assembly, productive beta chains retained. Rows with one shared CDR3 protein collapse into an entry with the most common genes and DNA. The V and J calls follow TCRdb's processing rather than the paper's. Here the sample has more than 3,500 distinct CDR3 sequences; 45% to 60% occur a single time. The ten largest clones represent around a quarter of the sample.

Reading from cysteine to phenylalanine, the CDR3 counts 14 amino acids. The entry retains the CDR3 DNA only, 42 bases that are in frame from base 1. The trim is 2 bases for V and 7 bases for J, with a gap of 14 bases between the germline ends. CDR1 and CDR2 were assigned from the germline V gene as MNHEY and SVGAGI. Details on this clonotype: Its antigen is not yet known. There are no base qualities to consult, and no much larger clone falls within one base.

TCRbeta repertoires were quantified from mRNA rather than genomic DNA, which captures expressed receptors. Without cell sorting, buffy coat leukocytes were collected into Trizol, and RNA was extracted using the Direct-zol RNA MiniPrep Plus kit. EDTA blood tubes were centrifuged immediately at 4°C to separate plasma, buffy coat and red blood cells. The research as a whole found: Every single 10 ml sample contained the 1,000 most abundant TCRbeta clonotypes from the pooled draws. No improvement in the overlap of rare TCRbeta clonotypes was observed when tubes were pooled, implying that much larger blood volumes would be needed for rare TCRbeta clonotypes to be captured. Across technical replicate libraries, around 96% of the top 10,000 TCRbeta clonotypes in one library were also found in the other. Evidence of cross-contamination, likely from batch processing, showed up in one pair of TCRbeta libraries, so the UMI-sequence pairs shared by that pair of libraries were removed. Combining 3 or 4 tubes (about 27-45 ml blood) brought coverage of the top 10,000 TCRbeta clonotypes close to saturation. EDTA tubes required immediate fractionation, limiting use in multi-site collections. The TCRbeta rarefaction curves did not fully level off, which suggests either under-sequencing or many low-abundance clonotypes.

Specimen: peripheral blood. This TCR derives from a human donor in good health. The rearrangement combines TRBV6-5 with TRBJ1-1; the D gene assignment is ambiguous. The base sequence is TGTGCCAGCAGTTACGTGACGGAAGCTGGTGAAGCTTTCTTT. This is translated as CASSYVTEAGEAFF.